This T cell receptor (beta chain) was recorded in a study of T cells in Graves' hyperthyroidism and ophthalmopathy. This clonotype showed up many times. TCR beta CDR3 regions were amplified from RNA. The study used the HTBI primer set for a first-round RT-PCR of the TCR CDR3. TCRdb used MiXCR to reprocess the multiplex PCR reads, holding one entry per CDR3 protein. Among a few hundred thousand distinct CDR3 sequences listed, 15% to 19% were seen once. Sequenced input: blood. The receptor comes from a young woman with Graves' hyperthyroidism.

The CDR3, as DNA: TGCAGTGCTAGCACAACAGGAGACGAGCAGTACTTC. The encoded protein is CSASTTGDEQYF. This rearrangement joins TRBV20-1 to TRBJ2-7; tentatively, D is TRBD1 (5 bases). The V and J ends lost 3 bases and 5 bases respectively, with 11 bases between them. Germline V lookup: CDR1 DFQATT, CDR2 SNEGSKA (reference sequence). The CDR3 is 12 residues long.